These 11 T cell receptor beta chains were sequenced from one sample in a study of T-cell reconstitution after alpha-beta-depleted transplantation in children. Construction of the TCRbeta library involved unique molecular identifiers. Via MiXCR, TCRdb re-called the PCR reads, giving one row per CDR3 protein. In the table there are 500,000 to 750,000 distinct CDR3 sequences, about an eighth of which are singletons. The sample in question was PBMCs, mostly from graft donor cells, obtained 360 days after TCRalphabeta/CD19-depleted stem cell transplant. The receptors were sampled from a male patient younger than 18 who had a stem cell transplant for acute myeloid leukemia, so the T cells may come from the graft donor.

CDR3 protein: CASSAEQGGETQYF. As DNA, the CDR3 is TGTGCCAGCAGCGCGGAACAGGGAGGGGAGACCCAGTACTTC. The chain couples TRBV9 to TRBJ2-5; weak D call: TRBD2 (7 bases). V was cut by 3 bases and J by 5 bases, with 14 bases left in between. Germline CDR1 reads SGDLS; CDR2 reads YYNGEE. This CDR3 region has 14 residues.

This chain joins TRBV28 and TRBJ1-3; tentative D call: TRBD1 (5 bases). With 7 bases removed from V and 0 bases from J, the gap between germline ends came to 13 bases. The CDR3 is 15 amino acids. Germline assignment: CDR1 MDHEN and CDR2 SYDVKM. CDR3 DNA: TGTGCCAGCACGGGCAGGGAGGCCTCTGGAAACACCATATATTTT. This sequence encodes CASTGREASGNTIYF.

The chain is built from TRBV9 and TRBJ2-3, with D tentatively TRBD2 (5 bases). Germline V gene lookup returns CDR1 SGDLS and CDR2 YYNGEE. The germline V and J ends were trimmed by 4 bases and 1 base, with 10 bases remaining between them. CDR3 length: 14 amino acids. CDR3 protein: CASSPQRRTDTQYF. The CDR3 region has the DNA TGTGCCAGCAGCCCTCAGCGGCGCACAGATACGCAGTATTTT. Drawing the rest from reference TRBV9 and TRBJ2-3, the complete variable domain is DSGVTQTPKHLITATGQRVTLRCSPRSGDLSVYWYQQSLDQGLQFLIQYYNGEERAKGNILERFSAQQFPDLHSELNLSSLELGDSALYFCASSPQRRTDTQYFGPGTRLTVL.

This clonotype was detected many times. The CDR3 sequence: CSANWAGVIITSTDTQYF. The CDR3 DNA is TGCAGTGCTAATTGGGCGGGAGTGATTATAACTAGCACAGATACGCAGTATTTT. This chain connects TRBV20-1 to TRBJ2-3; TRBD2 matches at 7 bases. The CDR3 contains 18 residues. Losses at the gene ends were 4 bases for V and 0 bases for J; bases not matched to a gene: 16. The germline CDR1 and CDR2 sequences are DFQATT and SNEGSKA (reference sequence).

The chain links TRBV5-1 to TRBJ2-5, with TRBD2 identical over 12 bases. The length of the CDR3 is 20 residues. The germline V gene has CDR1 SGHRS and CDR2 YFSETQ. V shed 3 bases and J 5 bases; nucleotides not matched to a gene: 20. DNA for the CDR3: TGCGCCAGCAGCTCGAACGTGCCTAGCGGGAGGGCCCTCCGATCGGAGACCCAGTACTTC. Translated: CASSSNVPSGRALRSETQYF.

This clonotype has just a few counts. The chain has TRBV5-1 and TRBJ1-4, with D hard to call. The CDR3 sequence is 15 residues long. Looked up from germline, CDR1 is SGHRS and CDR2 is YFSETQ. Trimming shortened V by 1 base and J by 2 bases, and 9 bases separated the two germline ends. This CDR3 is CASSLTSSTNEKLFF. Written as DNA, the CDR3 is TGCGCCAGCAGCTTGACTAGTAGTACTAATGAAAAACTGTTTTTT.

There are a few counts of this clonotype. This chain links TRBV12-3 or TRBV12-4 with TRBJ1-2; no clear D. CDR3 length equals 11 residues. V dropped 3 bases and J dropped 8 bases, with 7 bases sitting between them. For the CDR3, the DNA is TGTGCCAGCAGTTTTGCCCAAGGCTACACCTTC. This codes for CASSFAQGYTF.

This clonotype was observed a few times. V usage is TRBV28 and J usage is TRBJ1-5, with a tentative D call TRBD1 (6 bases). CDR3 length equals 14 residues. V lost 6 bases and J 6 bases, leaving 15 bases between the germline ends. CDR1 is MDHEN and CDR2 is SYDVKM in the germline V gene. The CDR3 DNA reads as TGTGCCAGCAGCTTAGGGGGGGCGAGTCAGCCCCAGCATTTT. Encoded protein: CASSLGGASQPQHF.

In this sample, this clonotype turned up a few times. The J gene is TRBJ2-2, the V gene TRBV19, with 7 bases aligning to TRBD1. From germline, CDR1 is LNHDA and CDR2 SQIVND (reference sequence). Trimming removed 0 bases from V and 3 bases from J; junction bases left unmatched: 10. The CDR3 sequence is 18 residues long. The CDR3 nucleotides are TGTGCCAGTAGTATAGATCTGGAAACAGGGGTGGACACCGGGGAGCTGTTTTTT. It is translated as CASSIDLETGVDTGELFF.

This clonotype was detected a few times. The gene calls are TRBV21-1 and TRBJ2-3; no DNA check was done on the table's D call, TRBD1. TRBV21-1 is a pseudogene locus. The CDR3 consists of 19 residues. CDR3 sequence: CASSLDRGPFGMFADTQYF. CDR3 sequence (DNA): TGTGCCAGCAGCCTAGACAGGGGGCCATTCGGGATGTTCGCAGATACGCAGTATTTT.

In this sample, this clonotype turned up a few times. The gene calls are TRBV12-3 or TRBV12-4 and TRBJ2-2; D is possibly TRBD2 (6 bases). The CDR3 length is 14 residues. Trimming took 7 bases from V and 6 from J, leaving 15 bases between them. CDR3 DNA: TGTGCCAGCACCTCGGGACTTGGGGCCGGGGAGCTGTTTTTT. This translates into CASTSGLGAGELFF.